This T cell receptor beta chain was captured in a study of cytomegalovirus exposure and HLA in healthy donors. On this clone itself: Its target is not known.

Germline V gene lookup returns CDR1 SGHRS and CDR2 YFSETQ. V shed 4 bases, J shed 5 bases, and the junction held 6 bases outside the gene matches. This CDR3 comprises 14 residues. Findings and caveats of the study: In vitro confirmation showed three CMV-associated chains to be CMV antigen specific. Researchers reported in a later analysis that a missense DCLRE1C variant was tied to TCR beta V- and J-gene trimming. Per a later analysis, about 17,000 TCR beta sequences showed association with HLA alleles at 0.05 false discovery rate.

PCR amplification relied on 60 Vbeta primers (plus 13 Jbeta primers). Authors' processing steps: The authors later counted some 76 million unique TCR beta chains, some 11 million of them shared. Clones were read by immunoSEQ multiplex PCR, and TCRdb kept only the in-frame ones, dropping some. The D gene and trimming were derived from the DNA, and the V and J assignments and clone size from that table. The table records some 170,000 clones, approximately 79% of them present only once. This rearrangement joins TRBV5-1 to TRBJ2-5; 9 bases agree with TRBD2. The origin of this receptor is a man aged 40-49 years in good health and CMV-seronegative. Sequenced: PBMCs. CDR3 protein: CASSGGTSTETQYF. The CDR3 DNA follows: TGCGCCAGCAGCGGGGGGACTAGCACTGAGACCCAGTACTTC.